These 26 T cell receptor beta chains originate from one sample sequenced in a study of T cell changes during pregnancy in multiple sclerosis. TCRdb's table, derived via immunoSEQ multiplex PCR, lists solely in-frame clones and lacks some. The sample yields about 44,000 clones, about 93% seen once. The specimen was CD4+ T cells from peripheral blood mononuclear cells, collected in the first trimester of pregnancy. The source of these receptors is a female donor with multiple sclerosis, enrolled in a pregnancy study.

The J gene is TRBJ2-7, the V gene TRBV7-9; TRBD1 might be the D (6 bases). The V gene's germline CDR1 is SEHNR and CDR2 FQNEAQ (reference sequence). This CDR3 has 14 residues. Trimming pared 5 bases from V and 0 bases from J, leaving 11 bases between. The CDR3 nucleotides read TGTGCCAGCAGCCCAGAAGGGGGCTCCTACGAGCAGTACTTC. Translation: CASSPEGGSYEQYF.

This rearrangement joins TRBV5-4 to TRBJ2-4; 9 bases agree with TRBD1. Losses at the gene ends were 4 bases for V and 1 base for J; bases not matched to a gene: 9. Germline V gene sequence: CDR1 SGHNT, CDR2 YYREEE (reference sequence). The length of the CDR3 is 17 residues. The CDR3 spells CASSPGATGGAKNIQYF. The CDR3 nucleotides are TGTGCCAGCAGCCCTGGGGCGACAGGGGGTGCCAAAAACATTCAGTACTTC.

The chain recombines TRBV10-2 with TRBJ2-1, with D perhaps matching TRBD1 (5 bases). The ends were cut back, 2 bases at V and 15 bases at J, with 14 bases in the middle. Germline-derived CDR1 and CDR2 are WSHSY and SAAADI. CDR3 length: 12 amino acids. The CDR3 spells CASSEPRQLRFF. The DNA of the CDR3 is TGCGCCAGCAGTGAGCCGAGACAGTTAAGGTTCTTC.

The genes are TRBV6-5 and TRBJ1-2; D gene ambiguous. Germline V gene data show CDR1 as MNHEY and CDR2 as SVGAGI. The V and J ends lost 0 bases and 6 bases respectively, with 17 bases between them. CDR3 size: 16 residues. The CDR3 sequence: CASSYSPEPPRDGYTF. The CDR3 nucleotides read TGTGCCAGCAGTTACTCGCCAGAGCCTCCTCGGGATGGCTACACCTTC.

The chain recombines TRBV2 with TRBJ1-1; D unclear. CDR1 and CDR2 from the germline V gene are SNHLY and FYNNEI. The V and J ends lost 7 bases and 2 bases respectively, with 11 bases between them. The CDR3 covers 13 residues. The CDR3 DNA is TGTGCCAGCACCCTTGGGAGCAACACTGAAGCTTTCTTT. Translated: CASTLGSNTEAFF.

This clone showed up just a few times. The chain couples TRBV5-1 to TRBJ1-1; TRBD1 agrees at 10 bases. V lost 3 bases and J lost 0; bases outside the gene matches: 8. Looked up from germline, CDR1 is SGHRS and CDR2 is YFSETQ. The CDR3 extends over 17 amino acids. The CDR3 sequence: CASSSPRQGAMNTEAFF. DNA for the CDR3: TGCGCCAGCAGCTCGCCCAGACAGGGGGCGATGAACACTGAAGCTTTCTTT.

J is TRBJ2-7 and V is TRBV5-8; D is undetermined. This CDR3 has 12 amino acids. Germline CDR1 is SGHTS and CDR2 is YDEGEE. V was shortened by 6 bases and J by 3 bases, with 10 bases between the two germline ends. The CDR3 bases are TGTGCCAGCAATCCCCTCGGCTACGAGCAGTACTTC. Its protein is CASNPLGYEQYF.

The rearrangement joins TRBV19 to TRBJ2-7, with 12 bases matching TRBD2. The CDR3 has 14 amino acids. J gave up 2 bases and V 8 bases, and 4 bases lay outside the gene matches. The germline CDR1 and CDR2 sequences are LNHDA and SQIVND (reference sequence). CDR3 nucleotides: TGTGCCAGTCAGACTAGCGGGGGCACCTACGAGCAGTACTTC. This gives the protein CASQTSGGTYEQYF.

The chain joins TRBV11-2 to TRBJ1-4, with D unclear. CDR3 length equals 13 residues. V gave up 1 base and J gave up 7 bases, with 7 bases separating them. Germline lookup yields CDR1 SGHAT and CDR2 FQNNGV. CDR3 nucleotide sequence: TGTGCCAGCAGCTTAGGTACGGGTGAAAAACTGTTTTTT. Protein sequence: CASSLGTGEKLFF.

For the CDR3, the DNA is TGTGCCAGCAGCCGCCTCAGGGGTGGTAGGGATGGCTACACCTTC. Translated, it gives CASSRLRGGRDGYTF. The V call is TRBV6-1, the J call TRBJ1-2; D might be TRBD1 (6 bases). The CDR3 spans 15 residues. With 6 bases removed from V and 6 bases from J, the gap between germline ends came to 20 bases. Germline V gene sequence: CDR1 MNHNS, CDR2 SASEGT.

The rearrangement joins TRBV5-1 to TRBJ2-1; 9 nucleotides align to TRBD1. V dropped 0 bases and J dropped 10; count of bases not matched to a gene: 8. The CDR3 totals 15 residues. Germline V gene data show CDR1 as SGHRS and CDR2 as YFSETQ. The CDR3 loop reads CASSLAGTGPGEQFF. Written as DNA, the CDR3 is TGCGCCAGCAGCTTGGCCGGGACAGGGCCGGGGGAGCAGTTCTTC.

The J gene is TRBJ2-6, the V gene TRBV18; weak D call: TRBD2 (6 bases). Germline CDR1 KGHSH, CDR2 LQKENI. This CDR3 spans 19 amino acids. V lost 5 bases and J 0 bases, leaving 20 bases between the germline ends. In DNA form, the CDR3 reads TGTGCCAGCTCATCTGGACGGACTGTGACTAGCTCTGGGGCCAACGTCCTGACTTTC. This codes for CASSSGRTVTSSGANVLTF.

The gene calls are TRBV4-1 and TRBJ1-3; 7 bases agree with TRBD1. V gave up 3 bases and J gave up 4 bases; unmatched junction bases: 9. The CDR3 runs to 16 residues. Germline assignment: CDR1 MGHRA and CDR2 YSYEKL. The CDR3 nucleotides read TGCGCCAGCAGCCACCCCCCTGGGGACAGAGGAAACACCATATATTTT. Protein sequence: CASSHPPGDRGNTIYF.

J is TRBJ1-2 and V is TRBV6-6; D gene unclear. Germline-derived CDR1 and CDR2 are MNHNY and SVGAGI (reference sequence). V was shortened by 6 bases and J by 4 bases, with 12 bases between the two germline ends. The CDR3 has 13 residues. In nucleotides, the CDR3 is TGTGCCAGCAGAACGTCGGAGGGCTATGGCTACACCTTC. Its translation: CASRTSEGYGYTF.

The rearrangement links TRBV7-6 to TRBJ2-1; 8 bases are a match to TRBD1. Looked up from germline, CDR1 is SGHVS and CDR2 is FNYEAQ. CDR3 size: 14 residues. V shed 1 base, J shed 9 bases, and the junction held 5 bases outside the gene matches. The CDR3 loop is CASSLDQGASEQFF. The CDR3 region has the DNA TGTGCCAGCAGCTTAGATCAGGGGGCGAGTGAGCAGTTCTTC.

The V call is TRBV6-1, the J call TRBJ1-6; D not resolved. Trimming cost V 3 bases and J 3 bases, with 6 bases left between them. This CDR3 spans 14 amino acids. Germline loops: CDR1 MNHNS, CDR2 SASEGT. The CDR3 region is CASSDKLYNSPLHF. The CDR3 DNA is TGTGCCAGCAGTGACAAACTCTATAATTCACCCCTCCACTTT.

The chain carries TRBV13 and TRBJ2-1, with TRBD1 identical over 10 bases. Germline trimming cut 5 bases from V and 4 bases from J; bases unmatched to any gene: 8. The germline V gene has CDR1 PRHDT and CDR2 FYEKMQ (reference sequence). This CDR3 is 16 amino acids long. Written as DNA, the CDR3 is TGTGCCAGCAGCCCTACCGGGACAGGGGTATACAATGAGCAGTTCTTC. It specifies CASSPTGTGVYNEQFF. The full variable domain, its missing parts supplied by reference TRBV13 and TRBJ2-1, is AAGVIQSPRHLIKEKRETATLKCYPIPRHDTVYWYQQGPGQDPQFLISFYEKMQSDKGSIPDRFSAQQFSDYHSELNMSSLELGDSALYFCASSPTGTGVYNEQFFGPGTRLTVL.

The rearrangement joins TRBV5-4 to TRBJ1-2, with D unresolved. This CDR3 region has 11 residues. The ends were cut back, 3 bases at V and 4 bases at J, with 4 bases in the middle. CDR1 and CDR2 from the germline V gene are SGHNT and YYREEE (reference sequence). CDR3 DNA sequence: TGTGCCAGCAGCTCAATCTATGGCTACACCTTC. Protein sequence: CASSSIYGYTF.

The chain couples TRBV6-1 to TRBJ1-5; D possibly corresponds to TRBD1 (5 bases). The CDR3 totals 13 residues. Germline V lookup: CDR1 MNHNS, CDR2 SASEGT. The germline V and J ends were trimmed by 4 bases and 4 bases, with 8 bases remaining between them. DNA of the CDR3: TGTGCCAGCAGTGGAACAGGTAATCAGCCCCAGCATTTT. Encoded protein: CASSGTGNQPQHF.

The chain has TRBV6-5 and TRBJ1-4; 8 nucleotides line up with TRBD1. This CDR3 has 12 residues. J lost 8 bases, V lost 6 bases, and 2 bases had no gene match. Germline lookup yields CDR1 MNHEY and CDR2 SVGAGI. The CDR3 region is CASSRDREKLFF. The CDR3 DNA reads as TGTGCCAGCAGCCGGGACAGGGAAAAACTGTTTTTT.

The chain has TRBV6-1 and TRBJ1-3; TRBD1 might be the D (6 bases). There are 15 residues in the CDR3. The V gene lost 7 bases and the J gene lost 0 bases, with 13 bases spanning the gap. Germline CDR1 is MNHNS and CDR2 is SASEGT. The CDR3 reads CASTPGQPSGNTIYF. The CDR3 DNA follows: TGTGCCAGCACCCCGGGACAACCCTCTGGAAACACCATATATTTT.

V is TRBV5-6 and J is TRBJ2-7, with D hard to call. The CDR3 length is 13 residues. The germline V gene has CDR1 SGHDT and CDR2 YYEEEE. V lost 0 bases to trimming and J lost 2 bases, with 6 bases between them. CDR3: CASSLDSPYEQYF. In DNA, the CDR3 is TGTGCCAGCAGCTTGGACAGCCCCTACGAGCAGTACTTC.

The rearrangement links TRBV5-8 to TRBJ1-5, with D possibly TRBD1 on 5 matching bases. The CDR3 has 15 residues. From germline, CDR1 is SGHTS and CDR2 YDEGEE. V lost 0 bases, J lost 5 bases, and 12 bases lay in between. CDR3 DNA: TGTGCCAGCAGCTTGGTGATGGGGGGGGATCAGCCCCAGCATTTT. Translating gives CASSLVMGGDQPQHF. Supplemented by reference TRBV5-8 and TRBJ1-5, the full variable domain reads EAGVTQSPTHLIKTRGQQATLRCSPISGHTSVYWYQQALGLGLQFLLWYDEGEERNRGNFPPRFSGRQFPNYSSELNVNALELEDSALYLCASSLVMGGDQPQHFGDGTRLSIL.

The CDR3 loop is CASTRDSRRAFF. CDR3 nucleotide sequence: TGTGCCAGCACTCGGGACAGCAGAAGGGCTTTCTTT. This chain links TRBV2 with TRBJ1-1; 7 bases fit TRBD1. There are 12 residues in the CDR3. The V gene end was trimmed by 7 bases and the J gene end by 11 bases; junction bases not matched to a gene: 10. Germline V gene data show CDR1 as SNHLY and CDR2 as FYNNEI.

The chain recombines TRBV4-2 with TRBJ1-6, with no clear D. The CDR3 sequence is 15 residues long. The ends were cut back, 1 base at V and 8 bases at J, with 12 bases in the middle. Germline values: CDR1 LGHNA, CDR2 YNFKEQ. Here the CDR3 reads CASSQVLERHSPLHF. As DNA, the CDR3 is TGTGCCAGCAGCCAAGTTCTCGAGCGGCATTCACCCCTCCACTTT.

This clone was observed a single time. This chain connects TRBV7-9 to TRBJ1-2; no clear D. The CDR3 contains 15 residues. V was clipped by 4 bases and J by 2 bases, with 14 bases between them. Germline CDR1 reads SEHNR; CDR2 reads FQNEAQ (reference sequence). The CDR3 loop is CASSSQSLGNYGYTF. The CDR3 region has the DNA TGTGCCAGCAGCTCCCAATCACTAGGAAACTATGGCTACACCTTC.